A selection of T cell receptor beta chains follows, all from one sample in a study of graft-versus-host responses after intestinal transplantation. These receptors have no known antigen. The method was immunoSEQ multiplex PCR; TCRdb's version includes in-frame clones alone and lacks a portion of them. The sample consists of about 120,000 clones, 85% to 95% of them appearing once. The sequencing here drew on unstimulated CD8+ T cells sorted from spleen or lymph node cells, taken before intestinal transplant. Receptor source: a human donor who received an intestinal transplant. The conserved cysteine and the conserved F or W are not part of the CDR3 here. A D gene is named only where the DNA matches it firmly. Size tells how often a clone was seen (once, few, many) or the class of an expanded clone, and some rows leave it out.

CDR3 protein: ASSIQGGPFYEQY
J gene: TRBJ2-7
V gene: TRBV19
clone size: .
D gene: .

CDR3 protein: ASSLGDGNIQY
J gene: TRBJ2-4
V gene: TRBV7-6
clone size: .
D gene: .

CDR3 protein: ASSASGTYYNEQF
J gene: TRBJ2-1
V gene: TRBV9
clone size: .
D gene: TRBD2

CDR3 protein: ASSRTSGSLNEQY
J gene: TRBJ2-7
V gene: TRBV6-5
clone size: .
D gene: TRBD2

CDR3 protein: ASSLGSGELF
J gene: TRBJ2-2
V gene: TRBV28
clone size: .
D gene: .

CDR3 protein: ASTLNSGANVLT
J gene: TRBJ2-6
V gene: TRBV6-5
clone size: .
D gene: .

CDR3 protein: ASSEAYPTVSNEQF
J gene: TRBJ2-1
V gene: TRBV6-1
clone size: once
D gene: .

CDR3 protein: ASSSTPSSDEQY
J gene: TRBJ2-7
V gene: TRBV6-5
clone size: .
D gene: .

CDR3 protein: ASSISSSYEQY
J gene: .
V gene: TRBV19
clone size: .
D gene: .

CDR3 protein: ASSPRQDSYEQY
J gene: TRBJ2-7
V gene: TRBV7-3
clone size: .
D gene: .

CDR3 protein: ASSDPGQGAWILY
J gene: TRBJ2-7
V gene: TRBV2
clone size: .
D gene: TRBD1

CDR3 protein: ASSLEGNSPLH
J gene: TRBJ1-6
V gene: TRBV27
clone size: .
D gene: .

CDR3 protein: ASSLAGGQATNEQF
J gene: TRBJ2-1
V gene: TRBV5-1
clone size: .
D gene: TRBD1

CDR3 protein: ASSGQGVYGYT
J gene: TRBJ1-2
V gene: TRBV6-5
clone size: .
D gene: TRBD1

CDR3 protein: ASSEGAGTAGAASTDTQY
J gene: TRBJ2-3
V gene: TRBV10-2
clone size: .
D gene: .

CDR3 protein: ASSLGPGDEQF
J gene: TRBJ2-1
V gene: TRBV2
clone size: .
D gene: .

CDR3 protein: ASSLAGGVDEKLF
J gene: TRBJ1-4
V gene: TRBV7-6
clone size: .
D gene: TRBD1

CDR3 protein: ASSDALNSLNEKLF
J gene: TRBJ1-4
V gene: TRBV25-1
clone size: few
D gene: .

CDR3 protein: ATSNNQLDRNQETQY
J gene: TRBJ2-5
V gene: TRBV15
clone size: .
D gene: .

CDR3 protein: ASSNDWSSYNEQF
J gene: TRBJ2-1
V gene: TRBV4-3
clone size: once
D gene: .

CDR3 protein: ASSSGQGNYEQY
J gene: TRBJ2-7
V gene: TRBV7-7
clone size: .
D gene: TRBD1

CDR3 protein: ASSPGLAVAKNIQY
J gene: TRBJ2-4
V gene: TRBV28
clone size: .
D gene: TRBD2

CDR3 protein: ASNPSAGADYGYT
J gene: TRBJ1-2
V gene: TRBV27
clone size: .
D gene: .

CDR3 protein: ASSTPLRGRQF
J gene: TRBJ2-1
V gene: TRBV19
clone size: once
D gene: .

CDR3 protein: AWSYTSRHEQY
J gene: TRBJ2-7
V gene: TRBV30
clone size: .
D gene: .

CDR3 protein: ASSANCGGFSGCNEQF
J gene: TRBJ2-1
V gene: TRBV9
clone size: .
D gene: .

CDR3 protein: ASSPNLELNTEAF
J gene: TRBJ1-1
V gene: TRBV27
clone size: .
D gene: .

CDR3 protein: ASSDGTGGTGELF
J gene: TRBJ2-2
V gene: TRBV2
clone size: .
D gene: TRBD1